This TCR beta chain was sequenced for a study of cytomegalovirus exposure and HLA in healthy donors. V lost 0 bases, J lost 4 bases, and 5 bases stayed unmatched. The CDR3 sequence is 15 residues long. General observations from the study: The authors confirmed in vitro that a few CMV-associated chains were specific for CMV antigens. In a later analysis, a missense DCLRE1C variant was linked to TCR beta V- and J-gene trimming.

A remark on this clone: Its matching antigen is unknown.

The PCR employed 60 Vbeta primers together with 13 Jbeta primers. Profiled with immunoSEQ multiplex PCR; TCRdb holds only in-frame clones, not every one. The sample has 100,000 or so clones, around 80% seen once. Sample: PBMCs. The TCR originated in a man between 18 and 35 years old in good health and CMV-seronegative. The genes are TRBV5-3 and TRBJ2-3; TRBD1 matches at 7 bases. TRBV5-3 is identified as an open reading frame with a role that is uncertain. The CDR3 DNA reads TGTGCCAGAAGCTTGGGACAGGGAGCTCCAGATACGCAGTATTTT. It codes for CARSLGQGAPDTQYF.